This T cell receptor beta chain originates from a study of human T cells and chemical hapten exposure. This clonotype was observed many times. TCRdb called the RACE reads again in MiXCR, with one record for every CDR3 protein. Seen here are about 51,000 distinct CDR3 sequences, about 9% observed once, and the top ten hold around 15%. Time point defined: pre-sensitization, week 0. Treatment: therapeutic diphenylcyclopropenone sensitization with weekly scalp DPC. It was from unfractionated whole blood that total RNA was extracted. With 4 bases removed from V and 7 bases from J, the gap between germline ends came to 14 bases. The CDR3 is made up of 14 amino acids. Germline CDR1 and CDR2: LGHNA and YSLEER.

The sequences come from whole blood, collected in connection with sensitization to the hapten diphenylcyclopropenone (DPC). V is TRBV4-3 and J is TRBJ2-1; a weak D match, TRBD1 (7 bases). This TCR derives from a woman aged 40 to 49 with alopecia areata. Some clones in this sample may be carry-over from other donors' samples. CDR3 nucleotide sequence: TGCGCCAGCAGCCCAGGGGGGCCGCGGAATGAGCAGTTCTTC. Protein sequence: CASSPGGPRNEQFF.